The sequence of this TCR beta chain was determined in a study of CD8 T cells in Susac syndrome. Random hexamers were used to reverse transcribe roughly 0.5 to 1 ug of RNA. TCRdb redid the calling of the immunoSEQ multiplex PCR reads with MiXCR, one entry per CDR3 protein. In the table there are 150,000 to 200,000 distinct CDR3 sequences, roughly 96% of which are singletons. The sequence was collected from a human donor with multiple sclerosis. The sample consisted of CD8+ T cells from PBMCs.

In DNA, the CDR3 is TGCAGCGGTATACAGGGAACTGGGGGCACTGAAGCTTTCTTT. Translated, it gives CSGIQGTGGTEAFF. The rearrangement links TRBV29-1 to TRBJ1-1; D might be TRBD1 (6 bases). Germline V gives CDR1 SQVTM, CDR2 ANQGSEA. The length of the CDR3 is 14 residues. Trimming left V 7 bases short and J 4 bases short, with 19 bases between.